This T cell receptor (beta chain) was found in a study of blood T cell repertoires in COVID-19. Study as a whole: The United States, Italy and Spain supplied acute and convalescent COVID-19 samples. PBMCs, B-cell-depleted T cells, or T cells were the source of the cDNA or gDNA that made up the material.

This clone was counted a single time. The ends were cut back, 1 base at V and 7 bases at J, with 14 bases in the middle. This CDR3 is built from 14 residues. Germline V gives CDR1 LNHDA, CDR2 SQIVND (reference sequence). The repertoire was sequenced with immunoSEQ multiplex PCR; TCRdb's copy has only in-frame clones and lacks some. The repertoire consists of about 190,000 clones, with roughly nine tenths occurring once and the leading ten covering approximately 1.1%. The chain couples TRBV19 to TRBJ2-7, with D possibly matching TRBD1 (6 bases). Sequenced sample: peripheral blood. The source of this sequence is a man in his thirties or forties with acute or convalescent COVID-19. CDR3 sequence (DNA): TGTGCCAGTAGTATAGTATTTACAGGGTCGGAGCAGTACTTC. Its translation: CASSIVFTGSEQYF.